The entry below describes one T cell receptor (beta chain). Its antigen remains unidentified. No much larger clone exists at a distance of one base, and base qualities are not known. TCRbeta CDR3 regions were amplified from genomic DNA by means of the immunoSEQ Assay, a bias-controlled multiplex PCR. In the paper's pipeline: The number of nucleated cells in each sample was estimated from the amplification of reference gene primers within the assay. Sequence reads were collapsed and filtered to measure the absolute abundance of every unique TCRbeta CDR3 rearrangement. Productive Simpson clonality was computed per sample as the square root of Simpson's diversity index over productive rearrangements. The source is immuneACCESS, and TCRdb retained only in-frame sequences with V and J called. Part of the clones is not carried over; for the studies checked, unresolved V genes explain less than half of this, and the remainder is unexplained. V and J calls and clone size are copied from that table; D and trimming were computed from the DNA. Counted in this sample were fewer than 450,000 clones; 88% of them appeared once. The ten top clones hold roughly 6.6% of the sample.

The data were obtained in a study of blood T cell repertoires in COVID-19 (dated by TCRdb to 2020 to 2021). In terms of the full investigation: The collaborator samples originated in the United States, Italy and Spain and spanned the acute and convalescent phases of COVID-19. The material from the prospective study consisted of cDNA or gDNA derived from T cells, B-cell-depleted T cells, or PBMCs. Deeply sampled blood TCRbeta repertoires from subjects exposed to, actively infected with, or recovered from COVID-19 were included in the dataset. The repertoires were released in a freely available public database meant as a resource for research on the immune response to SARS-CoV-2. Samples came from the ongoing ImmuneRACE study (first 160 participants) plus 1,254 subjects from 6 global collaborators. Sample metadata almost always included a de-identified subject ID, COVID-19 status, age in years and sex. HLA class I and class II types, where available, came from metadata supplied by the sample provider rather than from assay-based typing.

At the junction V is shortened by 11 bases and J by 9 bases; bases outside the gene matches: 16. The CDR3 spans 14 residues, from the cysteine through the phenylalanine. Of the read, only the CDR3 DNA is kept; its 42 bases are in frame from base 1. The germline V gene sets CDR1 to SNHLY and CDR2 to FYNNEI. One collaborating source in Seattle enrolled patients during active infection and followed them longitudinally through the course of disease. Collaborating institutions collected whole blood in K2EDTA tubes following their own protocols. For TCRbeta analysis, collaborators shipped samples as frozen whole blood, isolated PBMCs, or DNA extracted from either of those sample types. Study-wide findings and limitations: The quantity of clinical and demographic metadata differed by source and by participant and was supplied without curation.

The receptor was derived from a woman in her seventies with COVID-19, enrolled during active disease. The rearrangement joined TRBV2 to TRBJ2-1; 7 central bases correspond to TRBD2. Specimen: peripheral blood. The base sequence is TGTGCCCGCCTTCCCGAGGCCGGCGGGAGTGAGCAGTTCTTC. Its translation is CARLPEAGGSEQFF.